This TCR beta chain is drawn from a study of CD8 T cells in ankylosing spondylitis. General observations from the study: One TCR beta motif, made up of roughly eight highly homologous variants, appeared characteristic of ankylosing spondylitis blood.

The germline V and J ends were trimmed by 0 bases and 0 bases, with 20 bases remaining between them. CDR3 length: 19 residues. CDR1 is MGHRA, CDR2 YSYEKL, per germline. This clonotype was seen only a few times. Its antigen remains unknown. Via MiXCR, TCRdb re-called the 5' RACE reads, giving one row per CDR3 protein. The sample shows over 600,000 distinct CDR3 sequences, 15% to 20% of them seen only once. This sequence originates from a male donor with ankylosing spondylitis. The chain couples TRBV4-1 to TRBJ1-1; the D is unclear. The sample consisted of blood, either unsorted or a sorted T cell fraction (not recorded which). CDR3 bases: TGCGCCAGCAGCCAAGATCAGGTTGGGATTAGGACCATGAACACTGAAGCTTTCTTT. Amino acids: CASSQDQVGIRTMNTEAFF.